The T cell receptor beta chain described here comes from a study of identical twins' blood T cells. TCRdb reprocessed the 5' RACE reads with MiXCR, giving one entry per CDR3 protein. The table lists hundreds of thousands of distinct CDR3 sequences, about 28% of them singletons, with around 5.6% in the top ten. Trimming removed 6 bases from V and 9 bases from J, with 18 bases in between. Looked up from germline, CDR1 is MNHEY and CDR2 is SVGEGT. The CDR3 covers 14 residues. General study points: Shared CDR3 clonotype counts tracked mainly the product of cloneset sizes. Abundant TCRbeta CDR3s overlapped more between twins than with unrelated donors.

With regard to this clonotype: The antigen remains undetermined.

Sequenced material: PBMCs. The chain has TRBV6-2 or TRBV6-3 and TRBJ2-1; D is uncertain. This clonotype was sampled from a woman aged 18-49 years in good health. CDR3 nucleotides: TGTGCCAGCAGCCTCCGGGTAACAATCGGTGAGCAGTTCTTC. Translation: CASSLRVTIGEQFF.